A single sample gave rise to the 14 T cell receptor beta chains below, sequenced in a study of CD8+ T cells in alopecia areata. Following RNA extraction, reverse transcription yielded cDNA that acted as the sequencing template. The table came from immunoSEQ multiplex PCR; TCRdb's copy has only in-frame clones and leaves some out. This sample carries roughly 250,000 clones, about 68% of them seen once, and the ten largest clones take around 1.2%. The starting material was CD4+ T cells sorted from blood, obtained at week 0. These receptors were obtained from a human donor with alopecia areata.

This sequence joins TRBV30 and TRBJ2-5; 8 bases align to TRBD2. Germline V gene sequence: CDR1 GTSNPN, CDR2 SVGIG (reference sequence). The CDR3 consists of 13 residues. With V trimmed by 5 bases and J by 4 bases, 6 bases remained unmatched. The CDR3 loop is CAWAGLAAETQYF. Written as DNA, the CDR3 is TGTGCCTGGGCTGGACTAGCTGCAGAGACCCAGTACTTC.

This rearrangement joins TRBV29-1 to TRBJ2-5; D possibly corresponds to TRBD1 (6 bases). Deletions cut 6 bases from V and 4 bases from J, with 12 bases between. The CDR3 runs to 12 residues. The germline V gene encodes CDR1 SQVTM and CDR2 ANQGSEA. DNA of the CDR3: TGCAGCGTGGGGCCGACAGGAGAGACCCAGTACTTC. Translating gives CSVGPTGETQYF.

The chain is built from TRBV30 and TRBJ1-2; weak D call: TRBD1 (5 bases). The V and J ends lost 0 bases and 4 bases respectively, with 9 bases between them. This CDR3 has 13 amino acids. Germline V gene data show CDR1 as GTSNPN and CDR2 as SVGIG (reference sequence). The CDR3 DNA reads TGTGCCTGGAGTGTAGGGACCCTCTATGGCTACACCTTC. It specifies CAWSVGTLYGYTF.

CDR3 sequence (DNA): TGTGCCAGCAGCCAACCCGACAGGGGAGGTGGCTACACCTTC. Translating it yields CASSQPDRGGGYTF. The rearrangement uses TRBV4-2 and TRBJ1-2; 8 bases are a match to TRBD1. Looked up from germline, CDR1 is LGHNA and CDR2 is YNFKEQ. This CDR3 contains 14 residues. The V segment lost 2 bases and the J segment 7 bases; nucleotides outside the gene matches: 6.

The rearrangement uses TRBV29-1 and TRBJ2-7; possible D gene TRBD1, 6 bases. Germline CDR1 is SQVTM and CDR2 is ANQGSEA. The CDR3 covers 14 residues. The V end was cut by 6 bases, the J end by 2 bases, with 17 bases between. CDR3 nucleotides: TGCAGCGTCCTAGAAGGGGGACAAACCTACGAGCAGTACTTC. Its protein is CSVLEGGQTYEQYF.

V is TRBV7-2 and J is TRBJ2-3, with 9 bases aligning to TRBD2. The V gene's germline CDR1 is SGHTA and CDR2 FQGNSA. After removal of 5 bases from V and 0 bases from J, the junction contained 3 bases not matched to a gene. The CDR3 covers 15 residues. Here the CDR3 reads CASSVSGGSTDTQYF. As DNA, the CDR3 is TGTGCCAGCAGCGTTAGCGGGGGTAGCACAGATACGCAGTATTTT.

A remark on this clone: The sample holds other DNA sequences that translate to the same CDR3. The chain couples TRBV6-5 to TRBJ1-5, with D possibly matching TRBD1 (5 bases). Germline V gene lookup returns CDR1 MNHEY and CDR2 SVGAGI. V lost 0 bases to trimming and J lost 7 bases, with 7 bases between them. The CDR3 totals 13 residues. CDR3 protein: CASSYSRGQPQHF. CDR3 in DNA: TGTGCCAGCAGTTACTCGCGGGGGCAGCCCCAGCATTTT.

This rearrangement joins TRBV2 to TRBJ2-7, with D tentatively TRBD1 (6 bases). CDR1 and CDR2 from the germline V gene are SNHLY and FYNNEI. The CDR3 length is 13 residues. With 6 bases removed from V and 2 bases from J, the gap between germline ends came to 11 bases. DNA for the CDR3: TGTGCCAGCAGGGGACAAGCCACCTACGAGCAGTACTTC. Translated, it gives CASRGQATYEQYF.

This chain uses TRBV7-2 with TRBJ2-5; D unclear. The V end lost 4 bases, the J end lost 7 bases, and 7 bases lay between the germline ends. Germline assignment: CDR1 SGHTA and CDR2 FQGNSA. The CDR3 sequence is 11 residues long. The CDR3 DNA reads as TGTGCCAGCAGCTACACTGGGACCCAGTACTTC. Amino acids: CASSYTGTQYF.

V usage is TRBV19 and J usage is TRBJ2-6; D remains ambiguous. V was clipped by 5 bases and J by 0 bases, with 14 bases between them. Germline assignment: CDR1 LNHDA and CDR2 SQIVND (reference sequence). CDR3 length equals 17 residues. In DNA form, the CDR3 reads TGTGCCAGTAGTGCCGTGTTCTCAGTCTCTGGGGCCAACGTCCTGACTTTC. Translating gives CASSAVFSVSGANVLTF.

This clone was found once. The CDR3 reads CATSREPQKADTQYF. The CDR3, as DNA: TGTGCCACCAGCAGAGAGCCCCAAAAGGCAGATACGCAGTATTTT. This chain joins TRBV15 and TRBJ2-3; D call uncertain. The CDR3 totals 15 residues. Germline values: CDR1 LNHNV, CDR2 YYDKDF (reference sequence). Trimming removed 0 bases at V and 4 bases at J, with 11 bases between. Variable domain in full (rest from reference TRBV15 and TRBJ2-3): DAMVIQNPRYQVTQFGKPVTLSCSQTLNHNVMYWYQQKSSQAPKLLFHYYDKDFNNEADTPDNFQSRRPNTSFCFLDIRSPGLGDTAMYLCATSREPQKADTQYFGPGTRLTVL.

J is TRBJ1-1 and V is TRBV7-9; no definite D call. Per the germline V gene, CDR1 is SEHNR and CDR2 is FQNEAQ (reference sequence). V gave up 4 bases and J gave up 3 bases, with 9 bases separating them. The CDR3 spans 13 residues. The chain's CDR3 is CASSSGWDTEAFF. The CDR3 DNA is TGTGCCAGCAGCTCAGGTTGGGACACTGAAGCTTTCTTT.

This chain uses TRBV27 with TRBJ2-3, with D unresolved. V shed 6 bases and J shed 2 bases, with 12 bases lying between them. Germline-derived CDR1 and CDR2 are MNHEY and SMNVEV (reference sequence). The length of the CDR3 is 14 residues. CDR3 coding DNA: TGTGCCAGCAGAAAAAATTTAGACACAGATACGCAGTATTTT. Its protein is CASRKNLDTDTQYF.

The rearrangement links TRBV5-1 to TRBJ2-7; no reliable D call. The CDR3 contains 14 residues. The germline CDR1 and CDR2 sequences are SGHRS and YFSETQ. V was trimmed by 2 bases and J by 2 bases, leaving 11 bases between them. For the CDR3, the DNA is TGCGCCAGCAGCTTACGGGCTCCAGCCTACGAGCAGTACTTC. Translating gives CASSLRAPAYEQYF.